This passage covers 14 T cell receptor beta chains from one sample sequenced in a study of metastatic and nonmetastatic thyroid tumors (dated by TCRdb to 2018 to 2020). Library preparation was by PCR. This sample was sequenced with an Illumina HiSeq 4000. The raw public data were reprocessed by TCRdb itself: fastp quality trimming at Q25, MiXCR clonotype calling, in-frame beta chains only. The sample has roughly 45,000 clones on record, 3% to 3.5% of them singletons. The top ten hold 9.5% to 10% of the sample. No patient had received any treatment before thyroid surgery. Sample: blood. Receptors were obtained from a female donor with papillary thyroid cancer or a benign thyroid nodule (not recorded which). Some clones in this sample may be carry-over from other donors' samples.

This clone is medium-sized by share. The chain combines TRBV19 with TRBJ1-5; no clear D. The ends were cut back, 3 bases at V and 2 bases at J, with 17 bases in the middle. The CDR3 is made up of 17 amino acids. The germline gives CDR1 LNHDA, CDR2 SQIVND (reference sequence). DNA for the CDR3: TGTGCCAGTAGTATTGGTGCTTTGTGGGCCCGCAATCAGCCCCAGCATTTT. Its protein is CASSIGALWARNQPQHF.

This clone was seen a few times. V and J are TRBV9 and TRBJ2-5; TRBD2 might be the D (5 bases). Germline V gene lookup returns CDR1 SGDLS and CDR2 YYNGEE. The ends were cut back, 0 bases at V and 5 bases at J, with 8 bases in the middle. The length of the CDR3 is 13 residues. The CDR3, as DNA: TGTGCCAGCAGCGTAGCGGGGTTTGAGACCCAGTACTTC. Translated, it gives CASSVAGFETQYF.

The sample holds many counts of this clone. Here the CDR3 reads CASSLAGGNTEAFF. Here the CDR3 DNA reads TGCGCCAGCAGCTTGGCCGGGGGGAACACTGAAGCTTTCTTT. This chain joins TRBV5-1 and TRBJ1-1, with a weak D call TRBD1 (5 bases). Trimming cost V 0 bases and J 1 base, with 7 bases left between them. The CDR3 contains 14 residues. Germline CDR1 reads SGHRS; CDR2 reads YFSETQ.

This clone came up many times. The chain is built from TRBV20-1 and TRBJ2-3; TRBD2 agrees at 9 bases. CDR3 length equals 16 residues. V trimming: 3 bases; J trimming: 5 bases; junction bases outside the gene matches: 12. The V gene's germline CDR1 is DFQATT and CDR2 SNEGSKA (reference sequence). CDR3 region: CSASGGREGLIDTQYF. As DNA, the CDR3 is TGCAGTGCTAGTGGAGGGCGGGAGGGCCTTATAGATACGCAGTATTTT.

Ten or more counts support this clone. V and J are TRBV4-1 and TRBJ2-1, with D perhaps TRBD2 (6 bases). The V gene's germline CDR1 is MGHRA and CDR2 YSYEKL. The CDR3 has 20 residues. V gave up 3 bases and J gave up 0 bases, with 24 bases separating them. The CDR3 DNA reads as TGCGCCAGCAGCCATCCAAAACCGGGACTCGCGTCGAGCTCCTACAATGAGCAGTTCTTC. Translated: CASSHPKPGLASSSYNEQFF.

This clone was counted only a few times. The chain combines TRBV28 with TRBJ2-7, with 8 bases fitting TRBD2. V shed 6 bases, J shed 4 bases, and the junction held 2 bases outside the gene matches. Germline V gives CDR1 MDHEN, CDR2 SYDVKM. CDR3 length: 12 residues. CDR3: CASRGLVYEQYF. The CDR3 DNA sequence: TGTGCCAGCAGGGGACTAGTATACGAGCAGTACTTC.

This clone appeared a few times. The rearrangement uses TRBV12-3 or TRBV12-4 and TRBJ2-1; 10 nucleotides line up with TRBD2. CDR3 length: 16 amino acids. V gave up 7 bases and J gave up 7 bases; unmatched junction bases: 13. The chain's CDR3 is CASNGFGTSERNEQFF. The DNA for the CDR3 is TGTGCCAGCAATGGCTTTGGGACTAGCGAGAGAAATGAGCAGTTCTTC.

This clone occurred many times. This sequence joins TRBV12-3 or TRBV12-4 and TRBJ1-5, with D unresolved. Trimming removed 4 bases at V and 5 bases at J, with 9 bases between. This CDR3 has 13 residues. Written as DNA, the CDR3 is TGTGCCAGCAGTTATCTAGAGGATCAGCCCCAGCATTTT. Translation: CASSYLEDQPQHF.

This clone was observed at least ten times. The same CDR3 can be traced to other DNA sequences in this sample. The V gene is TRBV2, the J gene TRBJ2-1; 7 positions match TRBD2. The V segment lost 6 bases and the J segment 6 bases; nucleotides outside the gene matches: 11. This CDR3 is built from 15 residues. The V gene's germline CDR1 is SNHLY and CDR2 FYNNEI. CDR3 sequence: CASSAEGGLGNEQFF. For the CDR3, the DNA is TGTGCCAGCAGCGCCGAGGGAGGGCTAGGCAATGAGCAGTTCTTC.

This clone has at least ten counts. This chain connects TRBV2 to TRBJ1-2; D perhaps matches TRBD1 (5 bases). CDR1 SNHLY and CDR2 FYNNEI come from the germline V gene. V shed 6 bases and J shed 4 bases, with 9 bases lying between them. The CDR3 has 12 residues. The chain's CDR3 is CASRRGAYGYTF. DNA of the CDR3: TGTGCCAGCAGACGGGGCGCCTATGGCTACACCTTC.

There are many counts of this clone. The chain links TRBV20-1 to TRBJ1-1; TRBD1 matches 8 bases. The CDR3 covers 12 residues. V lost 4 bases to trimming and J lost 3 bases; unmatched junction nucleotides: 1. Germline CDR1 DFQATT, CDR2 SNEGSKA (reference sequence). As DNA, the CDR3 is TGCAGTGCTACGGACAGGGACACTGAAGCTTTCTTT. It yields the protein CSATDRDTEAFF.

This clone turned up a few times. This rearrangement joins TRBV6-1 to TRBJ1-1; D perhaps matches TRBD1 (5 bases). CDR1 is MNHNS and CDR2 is SASEGT in the germline V gene. The ends were cut back, 2 bases at V and 9 bases at J, with 13 bases in the middle. The CDR3 consists of 13 residues. The CDR3 sequence: CASSELRRGKAFF. For the CDR3, the DNA is TGTGCCAGCAGTGAACTCCGCCGGGGGAAAGCTTTCTTT.

This clone was counted between two and nine times. V is TRBV27 and J is TRBJ1-6; possible D gene TRBD1, 5 bases. Germline V gives CDR1 MNHEY, CDR2 SMNVEV (reference sequence). The CDR3 covers 15 residues. The germline V and J ends were trimmed by 5 bases and 9 bases, with 17 bases remaining between them. The CDR3 sequence is CASSASGMRVSPLHF. CDR3 bases: TGTGCCAGCAGTGCGTCAGGGATGCGGGTTTCACCCCTCCACTTT.

The rearrangement links TRBV7-2 to TRBJ2-1; D gene unclear. CDR3 size: 11 residues. Trimming pared 3 bases from V and 8 bases from J, leaving 5 bases between. Germline-derived CDR1 and CDR2 are SGHTA and FQGNSA. CDR3 nucleotide sequence: TGTGCCAGCAGCTTTTTACATGAGCAGTTCTTC. Translating gives CASSFLHEQFF.